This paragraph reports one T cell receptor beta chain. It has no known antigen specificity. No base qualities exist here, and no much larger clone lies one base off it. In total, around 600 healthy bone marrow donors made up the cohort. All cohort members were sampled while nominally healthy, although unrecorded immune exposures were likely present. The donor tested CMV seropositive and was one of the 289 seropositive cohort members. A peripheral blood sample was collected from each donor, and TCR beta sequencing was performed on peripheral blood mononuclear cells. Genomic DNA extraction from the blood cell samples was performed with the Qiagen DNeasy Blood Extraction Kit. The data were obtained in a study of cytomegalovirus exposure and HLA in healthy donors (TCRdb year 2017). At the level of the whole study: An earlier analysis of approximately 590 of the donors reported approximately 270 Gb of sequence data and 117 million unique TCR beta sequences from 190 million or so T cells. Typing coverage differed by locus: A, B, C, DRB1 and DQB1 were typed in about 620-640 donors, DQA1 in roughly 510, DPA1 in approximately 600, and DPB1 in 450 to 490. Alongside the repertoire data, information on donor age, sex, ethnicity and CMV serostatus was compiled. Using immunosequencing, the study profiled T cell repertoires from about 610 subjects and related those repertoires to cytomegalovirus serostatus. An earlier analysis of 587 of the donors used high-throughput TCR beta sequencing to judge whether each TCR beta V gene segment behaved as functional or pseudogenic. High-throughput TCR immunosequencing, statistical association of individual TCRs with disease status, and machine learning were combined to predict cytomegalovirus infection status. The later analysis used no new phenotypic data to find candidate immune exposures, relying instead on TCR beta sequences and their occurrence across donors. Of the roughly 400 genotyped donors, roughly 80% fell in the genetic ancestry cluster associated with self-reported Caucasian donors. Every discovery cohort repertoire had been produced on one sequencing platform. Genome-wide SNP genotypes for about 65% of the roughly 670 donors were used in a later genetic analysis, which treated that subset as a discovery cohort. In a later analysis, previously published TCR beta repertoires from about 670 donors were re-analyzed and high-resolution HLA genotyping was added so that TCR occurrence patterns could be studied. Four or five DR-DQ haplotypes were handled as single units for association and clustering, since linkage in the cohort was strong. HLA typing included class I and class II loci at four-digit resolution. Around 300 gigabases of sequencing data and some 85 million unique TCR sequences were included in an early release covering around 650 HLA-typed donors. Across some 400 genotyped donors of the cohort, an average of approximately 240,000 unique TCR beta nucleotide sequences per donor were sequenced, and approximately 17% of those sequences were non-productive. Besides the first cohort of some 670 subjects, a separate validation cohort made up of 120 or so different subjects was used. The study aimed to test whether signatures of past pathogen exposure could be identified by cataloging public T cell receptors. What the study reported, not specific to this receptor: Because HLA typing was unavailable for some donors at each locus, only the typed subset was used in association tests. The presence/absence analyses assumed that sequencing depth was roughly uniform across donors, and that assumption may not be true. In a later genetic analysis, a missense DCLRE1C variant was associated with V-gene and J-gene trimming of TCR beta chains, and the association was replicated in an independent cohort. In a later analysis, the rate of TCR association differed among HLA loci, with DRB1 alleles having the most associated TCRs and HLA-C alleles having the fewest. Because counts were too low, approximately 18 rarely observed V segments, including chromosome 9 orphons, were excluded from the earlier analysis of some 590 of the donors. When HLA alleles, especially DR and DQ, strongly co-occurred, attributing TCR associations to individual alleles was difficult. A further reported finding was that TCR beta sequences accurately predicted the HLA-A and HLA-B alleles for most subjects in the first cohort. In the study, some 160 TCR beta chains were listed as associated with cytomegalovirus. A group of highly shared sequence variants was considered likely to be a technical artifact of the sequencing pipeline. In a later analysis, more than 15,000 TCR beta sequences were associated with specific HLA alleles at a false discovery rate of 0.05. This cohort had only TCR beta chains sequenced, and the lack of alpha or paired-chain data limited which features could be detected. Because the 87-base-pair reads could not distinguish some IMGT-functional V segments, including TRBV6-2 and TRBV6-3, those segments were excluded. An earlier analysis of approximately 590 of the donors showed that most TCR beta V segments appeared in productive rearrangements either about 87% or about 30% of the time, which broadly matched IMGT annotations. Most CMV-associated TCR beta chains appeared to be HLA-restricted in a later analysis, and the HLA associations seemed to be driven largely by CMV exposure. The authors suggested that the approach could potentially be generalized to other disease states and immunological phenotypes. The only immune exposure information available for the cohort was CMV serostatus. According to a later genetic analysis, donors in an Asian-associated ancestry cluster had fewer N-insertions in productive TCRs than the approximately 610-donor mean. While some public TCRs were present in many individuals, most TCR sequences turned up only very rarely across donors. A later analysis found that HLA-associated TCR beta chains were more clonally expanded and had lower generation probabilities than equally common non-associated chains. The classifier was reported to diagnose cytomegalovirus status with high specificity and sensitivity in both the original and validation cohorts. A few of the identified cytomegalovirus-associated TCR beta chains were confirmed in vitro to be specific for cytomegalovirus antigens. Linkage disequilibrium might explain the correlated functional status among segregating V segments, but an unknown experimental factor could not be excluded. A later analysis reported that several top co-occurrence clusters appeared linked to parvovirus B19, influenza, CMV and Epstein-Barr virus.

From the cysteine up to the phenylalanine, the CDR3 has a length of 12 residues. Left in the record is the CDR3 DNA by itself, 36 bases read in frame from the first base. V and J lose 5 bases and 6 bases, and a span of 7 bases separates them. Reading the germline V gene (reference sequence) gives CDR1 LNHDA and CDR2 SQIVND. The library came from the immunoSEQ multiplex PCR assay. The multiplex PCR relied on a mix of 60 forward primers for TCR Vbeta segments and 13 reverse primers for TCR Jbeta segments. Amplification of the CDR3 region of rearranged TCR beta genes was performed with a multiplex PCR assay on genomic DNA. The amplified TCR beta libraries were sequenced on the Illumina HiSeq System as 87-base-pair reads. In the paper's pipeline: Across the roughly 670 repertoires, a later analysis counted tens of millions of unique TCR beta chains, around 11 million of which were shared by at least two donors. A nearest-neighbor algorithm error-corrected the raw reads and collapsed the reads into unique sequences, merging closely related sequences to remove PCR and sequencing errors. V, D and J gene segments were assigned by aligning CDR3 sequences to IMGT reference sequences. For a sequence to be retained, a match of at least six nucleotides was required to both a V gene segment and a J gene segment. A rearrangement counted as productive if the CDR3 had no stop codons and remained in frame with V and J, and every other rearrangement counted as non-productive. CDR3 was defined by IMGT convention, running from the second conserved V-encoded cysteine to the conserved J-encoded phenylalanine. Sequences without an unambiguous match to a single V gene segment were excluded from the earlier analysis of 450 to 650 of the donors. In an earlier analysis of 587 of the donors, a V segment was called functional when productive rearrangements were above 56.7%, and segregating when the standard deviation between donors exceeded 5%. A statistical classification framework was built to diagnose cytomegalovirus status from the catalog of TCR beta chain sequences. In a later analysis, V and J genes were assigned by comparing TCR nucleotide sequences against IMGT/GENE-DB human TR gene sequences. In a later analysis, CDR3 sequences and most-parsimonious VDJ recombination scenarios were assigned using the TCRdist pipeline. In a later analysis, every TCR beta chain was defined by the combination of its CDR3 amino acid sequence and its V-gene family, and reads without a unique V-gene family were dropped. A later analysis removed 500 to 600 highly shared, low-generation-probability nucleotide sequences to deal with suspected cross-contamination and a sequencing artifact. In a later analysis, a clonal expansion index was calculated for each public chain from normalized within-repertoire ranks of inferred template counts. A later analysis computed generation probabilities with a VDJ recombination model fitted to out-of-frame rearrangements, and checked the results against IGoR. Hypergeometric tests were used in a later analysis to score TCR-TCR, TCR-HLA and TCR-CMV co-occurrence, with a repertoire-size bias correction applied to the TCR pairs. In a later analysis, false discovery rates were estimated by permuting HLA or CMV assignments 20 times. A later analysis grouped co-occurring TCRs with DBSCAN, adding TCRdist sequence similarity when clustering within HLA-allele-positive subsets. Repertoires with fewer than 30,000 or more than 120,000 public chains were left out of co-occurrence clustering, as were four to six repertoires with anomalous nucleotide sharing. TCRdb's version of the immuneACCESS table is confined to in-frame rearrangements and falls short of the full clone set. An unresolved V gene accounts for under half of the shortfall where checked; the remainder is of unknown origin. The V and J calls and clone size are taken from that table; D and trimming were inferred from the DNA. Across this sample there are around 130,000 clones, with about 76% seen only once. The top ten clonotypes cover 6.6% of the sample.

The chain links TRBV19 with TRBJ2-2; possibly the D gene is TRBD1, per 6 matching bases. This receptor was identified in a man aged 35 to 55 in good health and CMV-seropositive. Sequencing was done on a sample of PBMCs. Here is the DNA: TGTGCCAGTAGTTACAGGGCCGGGGAGCTGTTTTTT. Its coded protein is CASSYRAGELFF.